Shown below are 21 T cell receptor beta chains from a single sample sequenced in a study of blood T cells in healthy people across ages. A second PCR, run for roughly 7 to 11 cycles, used a sample-barcoded 5' primer plus a J-beta primer mix. One entry per CDR3 protein results from TCRdb running MiXCR on the 5' RACE reads. The sample has roughly 800,000 distinct CDR3 sequences, about 55% seen once; the top ten hold approximately 41%. The source material was blood. These receptor sequences come from an older man in good health.

The chain employs TRBV18 and TRBJ2-5; tentative D call: TRBD1 (6 bases). Germline V CDR1 and CDR2: KGHSH, LQKENI. The CDR3 totals 13 residues. Deletions cut 4 bases from V and 5 bases from J, with 11 bases between. DNA of the CDR3: TGTGCCAGCTCACGGACAGCCCCCGAGACCCAGTACTTC. This sequence encodes CASSRTAPETQYF.

The CDR3 DNA follows: TGTGCCTGGAGTGGGGGGAAGGCGGGCGAGCAGTACTTC. This sequence encodes CAWSGGKAGEQYF. The chain uses TRBV30 and TRBJ2-4, with D tentatively TRBD1 or TRBD2 (5 bases each). With the DNA end fitting TRBJ2-7 better, the J assignment may be wrong. The germline gives CDR1 GTSNPN, CDR2 SVGIG (reference sequence). The CDR3 is 13 amino acids.

The V call is TRBV3-1, the J call TRBJ2-5; 11 bases align to TRBD1. J was trimmed by 1 base and V by 4 bases; bases with no gene match: 5. CDR3 length: 16 amino acids. CDR1 is LGHDT and CDR2 is YNNKEL in the germline V gene (reference sequence). CDR3 residues: CASSRSGTGGQETQYF. The CDR3 nucleotides are TGTGCCAGCAGCCGCTCCGGGACAGGGGGCCAAGAGACCCAGTACTTC.

Comments on this clonotype: A much larger clone sits a single nucleotide away, making a read error possible. The chain links TRBV10-3 to TRBJ2-1; the D gene is possibly TRBD2 (5 bases). The CDR3 sequence is 13 residues long. V shed 4 bases and J shed 9 bases, with 13 bases lying between them. Germline V lookup: CDR1 ENHRY, CDR2 SYGVKD. CDR3 sequence (DNA): TGTGCCATCAGTGGGACTGGCGAGGGTGAGCAGTTCTTC. It codes for CAISGTGEGEQFF.

This clonotype has only a few counts. V and J are TRBV7-9 and TRBJ2-5; 8 bases align to TRBD2. Germline values: CDR1 SEHNR, CDR2 FQNEAQ (reference sequence). Trimming cost V 8 bases and J 5 bases; bases outside gene matches: 7. The CDR3 has 13 amino acids. The CDR3 is CASLTGGYETQYF. CDR3 in DNA: TGTGCCAGCCTCACGGGAGGGTATGAGACCCAGTACTTC.

The V gene is TRBV20-1, the J gene TRBJ1-5; D unresolved. The CDR3 spans 16 residues. Germline lookup yields CDR1 DFQATT and CDR2 SNEGSKA (reference sequence). Between the trimmed V and J ends, which lost 1 base and 1 base, there was a span of 14 bases. CDR3 protein: CSARGRGLGSNQPQHF. CDR3 DNA sequence: TGCAGTGCTAGAGGGCGGGGTCTGGGGAGCAATCAGCCCCAGCATTTT.

The chain recombines TRBV29-1 with TRBJ2-1; D might be TRBD2 (6 bases). The germline V gene encodes CDR1 SQVTM and CDR2 ANQGSEA. The V end lost 7 bases, the J end lost 5 bases, and 15 bases lay between the germline ends. The CDR3 sequence is 13 residues long. CDR3 coding DNA: TGCAGCGGATCCGGGACTGGGCACAATGAGCAGTTCTTC. Protein product: CSGSGTGHNEQFF.

A remark on this clonotype: One base away lies a much larger clone, so this may be a sequencing read error. This sequence joins TRBV14 and TRBJ2-1, with TRBD2 identical over 10 bases. The CDR3 consists of 16 residues. Looked up from germline, CDR1 is SGHDN and CDR2 is FVKESK. CDR3 protein: CANSLRLAGSYNEQFF. CDR3 DNA sequence: TGTGCCAACAGCCTGCGACTAGCGGGCTCCTACAATGAGCAGTTCTTC.

The rearrangement links TRBV25-1 to TRBJ1-4; D gene ambiguous. CDR3 length: 11 amino acids. The V end lost 5 bases, the J end lost 11 bases, and 9 bases lay between the germline ends. Germline V CDR1 and CDR2: MGHDK, SYGVNS. This CDR3 reads CASSPGYKLFF. The CDR3 DNA follows: TGTGCCAGCAGTCCCGGGTACAAACTGTTTTTT.

The gene calls are TRBV5-1 and TRBJ2-7; a weak D match, TRBD2 (5 bases). V dropped 5 bases and J dropped 3 bases, with 18 bases sitting between them. Germline V gene sequence: CDR1 SGHRS, CDR2 YFSETQ. The CDR3 length is 15 residues. The chain's CDR3 is CASRESPAGGYEQYF. The CDR3 DNA reads TGCGCCAGCAGGGAGTCCCCAGCAGGAGGCTACGAGCAGTACTTC.

The chain has TRBV24-1 and TRBJ2-6; tentatively, D is TRBD1 (6 bases). Germline lookup yields CDR1 KGHDR and CDR2 SFDVKD. With 5 bases removed from V and 0 bases from J, the gap between germline ends came to 7 bases. The CDR3 consists of 15 residues. For the CDR3, the DNA is TGTGCCACCAGTGGCAGGGGCTCTGGGGCCAACGTCCTGACTTTC. Translating gives CATSGRGSGANVLTF.

The chain has TRBV19 and TRBJ1-1; 10 bases match TRBD1. CDR1 and CDR2 from the germline V gene are LNHDA and SQIVND (reference sequence). This CDR3 region has 14 residues. With 7 bases clipped from V and 5 bases from J, the junction kept 7 bases outside the gene matches. The CDR3 bases are TGTGCCAGTACGGAGACAGGGGGCTGGACTGAAGCTTTCTTT. It translates to CASTETGGWTEAFF.

The V gene is TRBV7-8, the J gene TRBJ2-6; 10 bases align to TRBD1. The trim removed 5 bases at V and 0 bases at J, leaving 13 bases unmatched. The germline gives CDR1 SGHVS, CDR2 FQNEAQ. CDR3 size: 20 residues. CDR3 region: CASSAVMGQGSSSGANVLTF. CDR3 sequence (DNA): TGTGCCAGCAGCGCAGTGATGGGACAGGGGAGTAGCTCTGGGGCCAACGTCCTGACTTTC.

The chain links TRBV6-2 or TRBV6-3 to TRBJ2-1; D remains unclear. The germline CDR1 and CDR2 sequences are MNHEY and SVGEGT. The CDR3 covers 14 residues. V gave up 7 bases and J gave up 7 bases, with 17 bases separating them. The CDR3 here is CASTPGAWVNEQFF. The DNA of the CDR3 is TGTGCCAGCACCCCGGGCGCTTGGGTAAATGAGCAGTTCTTC.

The V call is TRBV5-1, the J call TRBJ1-1; D is uncertain. Germline V gene sequence: CDR1 SGHRS, CDR2 YFSETQ. This CDR3 contains 15 residues. V dropped 10 bases and J dropped 0 bases, with 19 bases sitting between them. DNA of the CDR3: TGCGCCCGACCCAATTGCGGACCGATGAACACTGAAGCTTTCTTT. Translated: CARPNCGPMNTEAFF.

There are many counts of this clonotype. The chain joins TRBV29-1 to TRBJ2-1, with D perhaps matching TRBD2 (5 bases). CDR1 is SQVTM, CDR2 ANQGSEA, per germline. The V gene lost 4 bases and the J gene lost 6 bases, with 10 bases spanning the gap. This CDR3 is built from 12 residues. DNA for the CDR3: TGCAGCGTTGCCGCTAGCACCAATGAGCAGTTCTTC. As protein: CSVAASTNEQFF.

With regard to this clonotype: At one boundary the junction diverges from the germline segment, which might be a read error. V usage is TRBV6-1 and J usage is TRBJ2-7; 7 bases line up with TRBD2. CDR1 MNHNS and CDR2 SASEGT come from the germline V gene. The CDR3 is 15 residues long. CDR3 sequence: CASSEVSAGRYEQYF. CDR3 nucleotides: TGTGCCAGCAGTGAAGTATCAGCGGGACGCTACGAACAGTACTTC.

V gene TRBV20-1 combines with J gene TRBJ2-7, with 10 bases identical to TRBD2. There are 14 residues in the CDR3. In germline, CDR1 is DFQATT, CDR2 SNEGSKA (reference sequence). V lost 5 bases, J lost 6 bases, and 10 bases stayed unmatched. The DNA for the CDR3 is TGCAGTGCTGGGAGCGGGAGGGCCGATGTCGAGCAGTACTTC. This sequence encodes CSAGSGRADVEQYF.

A few counts support this clonotype. The rearrangement links TRBV5-1 to TRBJ1-2; 9 bases are shared with TRBD1. Trimming removed 0 bases from V and 4 bases from J; junction bases left unmatched: 4. The germline CDR1 and CDR2 sequences are SGHRS and YFSETQ. The CDR3 has 15 amino acids. DNA for the CDR3: TGCGCCAGCAGCTTGGAATGGACAGGGGCCTATGGCTACACCTTC. It is translated as CASSLEWTGAYGYTF.

The chain is built from TRBV14 and TRBJ2-7; maybe TRBD1 (5 bases). This CDR3 is built from 15 residues. Germline CDR1 reads SGHDN; CDR2 reads FVKESK. V was shortened by 1 base and J by 7 bases, with 17 bases between the two germline ends. The CDR3 protein is CASSQGTSYNNEQYF. The CDR3 DNA follows: TGTGCCAGCAGCCAAGGGACATCGTATAACAATGAGCAGTACTTC.

This clonotype was seen a handful of times. This chain uses TRBV7-2 with TRBJ2-5; D unresolved. Germline loops: CDR1 SGHTA, CDR2 FQGNSA. This CDR3 contains 16 residues. The V end was cut by 1 base, the J end by 3 bases, with 15 bases between. The CDR3 is CASSLDSSLHKETQYF. Here the CDR3 DNA reads TGTGCCAGCAGCTTAGATAGCAGCCTGCACAAAGAGACCCAGTACTTC.